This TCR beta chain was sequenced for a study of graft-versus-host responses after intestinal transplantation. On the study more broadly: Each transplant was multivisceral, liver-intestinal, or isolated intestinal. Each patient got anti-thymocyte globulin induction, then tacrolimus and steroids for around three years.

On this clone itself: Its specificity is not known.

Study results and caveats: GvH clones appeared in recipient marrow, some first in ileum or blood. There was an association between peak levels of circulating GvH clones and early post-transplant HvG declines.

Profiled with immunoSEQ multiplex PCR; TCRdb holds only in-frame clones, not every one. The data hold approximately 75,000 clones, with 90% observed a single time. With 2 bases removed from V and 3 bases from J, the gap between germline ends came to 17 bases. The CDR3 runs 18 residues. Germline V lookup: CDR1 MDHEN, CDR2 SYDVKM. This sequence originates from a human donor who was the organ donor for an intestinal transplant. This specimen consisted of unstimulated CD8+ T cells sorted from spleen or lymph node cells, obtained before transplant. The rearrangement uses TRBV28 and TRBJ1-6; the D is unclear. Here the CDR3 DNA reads TGTGCCAGCAGTTTAATCTACAGATATAAATACTATAATTCACCCCTCCACTTT. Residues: CASSLIYRYKYYNSPLHF.